This TCR beta chain was captured in a study of OX40 agonist ivuxolimab in advanced cancers. Study-wide background: A history of anti-PD-1, anti-PD-L1 or anti-CTLA-4 therapy was acceptable, and 40% had some.

CDR3 length: 13 residues. Germline V gene sequence: CDR1 LNHDA, CDR2 SQIVND (reference sequence). V was pared by 8 bases and J by 3 bases, with 14 bases between. The data were produced by immunoSEQ multiplex PCR, yet TCRdb's version contains in-frame clones alone and is incomplete. The sample yields some 97,000 clones, roughly 90% seen once. The origin of this receptor is an adult with an advanced solid tumor such as melanoma, head and neck, liver or kidney cancer. The sequences come from CD4+ or CD8+ T cells sorted from blood, collected in a trial of the OX40 agonist ivuxolimab. This chain connects TRBV19 to TRBJ2-7, with D unclear. CDR3 coding DNA: TGTGCCAGTCGAGAGGACGGATACTACGAGCAGTACTTC. This translates into CASREDGYYEQYF.